This TCR beta chain was captured in a study of CD8 T cells in Susac syndrome (dated by TCRdb to the late 2010s). For the study in its entirety: Whether CD8+ T cell activation and differentiation in Susac syndrome was antigen driven was tested using repertoire sequencing.

This clonotype showed up just once. What antigen it recognizes has not been identified. No base qualities exist here, and no much larger clone lies one base off it. On its own, one read is weak support. High-throughput TCR beta sequencing profiled peripheral blood CD8+ and CD4+ T cells from healthy donors, Susac syndrome patients and multiple sclerosis patients. Treatment-naive patients with stable or active relapsing-remitting disease fulfilling revised McDonald criteria were used as multiple sclerosis controls. Bulk CD8+ and CD4+ T cells were purified by magnetic negative isolation, while CD8+ TEMRA cells were enriched using FACS. Blood was collected in EDTA tubes and processed within 24 hours, with PBMCs isolated through density gradient centrifugation. PBMCs intended for TCR sequencing were cryopreserved in liquid nitrogen and were subsequently thawed in a 37 degrees C water bath. A purity of at least 90% was achieved for sorted or isolated CD4+, CD8+ and CD8+ TEMRA cells.

Summary of the overall study and its limitations: The study acknowledged that relatively few individuals were included in the TCR sequencing and HLA analysis.

RNA was extracted using the RNeasy kit, and about 0.45 to 1 ug of the RNA was reverse transcribed with random hexamers. The immunoSEQ multiplex PCR assay, which covers 54 Vbeta and 13 Jbeta segments, was used to amplify TCR beta CDR3 regions. To correct PCR amplification bias, a synthetic template baseline was used for both primer optimization and computational correction. As for the original processing: Only productive sequences were kept, with reads annotated to V, D and J genes according to IMGT and analyzed in immunoSEQ Analyzer. Clonality was calculated as one minus the Shannon entropy normalized by log2 of the number of productive unique sequences. For each patient and control, public and private clones were evaluated among the 100 most prevalent clones. A clone was defined as Susac-specific if it was absent from the healthy and MS cohorts, from around 960 published viral clones and from other ImmuneACCESS disease sequences. The raw public reads went through TCRdb reprocessing: fastp at Q25, MiXCR clone calling, in-frame beta chains kept. Under each unique CDR3 protein, matching rows form one entry showing the most common genes and DNA. These V and J calls are TCRdb output, not the study's own analysis. The sample profile shows 250,000 to 350,000 distinct CDR3 sequences; about 91% of them were found once. 0.065% of the sample is taken by the ten largest.

The CDR3 measures 17 amino acids from cysteine to phenylalanine. Only the CDR3 part of the read is kept: 51 bases, read in frame from the first base. Sequences MNHNS (CDR1) and SASEGT (CDR2) are obtained from the germline V gene. Trimming takes 7 bases from V and 1 base from J, and the germline ends sit 21 bases apart. The source of this sequence is a human donor with multiple sclerosis. Rearrangement joined TRBV6-1 to TRBJ2-3, and possibly TRBD2, on 6 matching bases. Source material: CD4+ T cells from PBMCs. Here is the DNA: TGTGCCAGCACCACTGGCCGGGGGAGCTCCCGCACAGATACGCAGTATTTT. This yields the protein CASTTGRGSSRTDTQYF.